This TCR beta chain was identified during a study of blood T cell repertoires in COVID-19. Profiling relied on immunoSEQ multiplex PCR, and the TCRdb table lists in-frame clones only, not all of them. The sample lists more than 200,000 clones; roughly nine tenths were seen once. The J segment lost 8 bases and the V segment lost 5 bases, leaving 12 bases of the junction unmatched. Germline loops: CDR1 GTSNPN, CDR2 SVGIG (reference sequence). This CDR3 is built from 14 residues. This chain uses TRBV30 with TRBJ1-2; 9 positions agree with TRBD1. The source is a woman aged 25 to 39 with acute COVID-19. Material for sequencing was PBMCs or T cells enriched from blood (not recorded which). The CDR3 bases are TGTGCCTGGCATTTTACAGGGGGCGCGGGAGGCTACACCTTC. This translates into CAWHFTGGAGGYTF.